The rows below give T cell receptor beta chains drawn from one sample of a study of shared clonotypes between healthy human individuals. The repertoire was sequenced with immunoSEQ multiplex PCR; TCRdb's copy has only in-frame clones and lacks some. The sample consists of some 740,000 clones, 92% of them appearing once. The sequenced sample consisted of naive CD8+ T cells sorted from blood. The receptor set was obtained from a man younger than 40 in good health. CDR3s include the opening cysteine and the closing phenylalanine or tryptophan. Each record gives: D gene, J gene, clone size, V gene, CDR3 protein, CDR3 DNA. A D gene is named only where the DNA matches it firmly. Size is omitted from some rows. Given values are once, few, many or a class for expanded clones.

.,TRBJ2-7,.,TRBV27,CASSSLRQVPSYEQYF,TGTGCCAGCAGTTCACTTCGACAGGTACCCTCATACGAGCAGTACTTC
TRBD2,TRBJ2-5,.,TRBV10-1,CASSAGTSGRIVQETQYF,TGCGCCAGCAGCGCCGGGACTAGCGGGAGGATAGTTCAAGAGACCCAGTACTTC
.,TRBJ2-7,.,TRBV6-5,CASSYSRGKNYEQYF,TGTGCCAGCAGTTACTCGAGAGGGAAAAACTACGAGCAGTACTTC
.,TRBJ2-2,.,TRBV11-2,CASSHGRPTGELFF,TGTGCCAGCAGCCACGGCCGTCCCACCGGGGAGCTGTTTTTT
.,TRBJ2-1,.,TRBV2,CVTDRRDRNEQFF,TGTGTTACCGATAGACGTGACAGGAATGAGCAGTTCTTC
TRBD1,TRBJ1-1,.,TRBV7-9,CASSGDRGLVAFF,TGTGCCAGCAGCGGGGACAGGGGGCTAGTGGCTTTCTTT
.,TRBJ2-1,.,TRBV29-1,CSAGPSQFF,TGCAGCGCCGGACCATCCCAGTTCTTC
.,TRBJ1-1,.,TRBV7-8,CASSPGAGAHTEAFF,TGTGCCAGCAGCCCCGGCGCGGGGGCGCACACTGAAGCTTTCTTT
.,TRBJ1-5,.,TRBV7-4,CASSRGGVGNQPQHF,TGTGCCAGCAGCCGTGGAGGGGTGGGCAATCAGCCCCAGCATTTT
.,TRBJ2-7,.,TRBV9,CASSVAGGSSYEQYF,TGTGCCAGCAGCGTAGCAGGAGGCAGCTCCTACGAGCAGTACTTC
.,TRBJ2-1,.,TRBV5-5,CASSDDASSYNEQFF,TGTGCCAGCAGCGACGACGCGAGCTCCTACAATGAGCAGTTCTTC
TRBD1,TRBJ1-1,.,TRBV27,CASTGQGGAFF,TGTGCCAGCACGGGACAGGGAGGAGCTTTCTTT
.,TRBJ1-1,.,TRBV4-1,CASSQIRQEVTEAFF,TGCGCCAGCAGCCAAATTAGACAGGAGGTCACTGAAGCTTTCTTT
.,TRBJ2-3,.,TRBV9,CASSVGGRVTDTQYF,TGTGCCAGCAGCGTAGGAGGACGGGTGACAGATACGCAGTATTTT
.,TRBJ2-5,.,TRBV11-3,CASSPREKETQYF,TGTGCCAGCAGCCCCCGGGAGAAAGAGACCCAGTACTTC
.,TRBJ2-1,.,TRBV30,CAWSPSPNEQFF,TGTGCCTGGAGTCCGTCGCCCAATGAGCAGTTCTTC
TRBD2,TRBJ2-1,.,TRBV6-6,CASSYSTTSGYNEQFF,TGTGCCAGCAGTTACTCGACGACTAGCGGTTACAATGAGCAGTTCTTC
.,TRBJ2-2,.,TRBV19,CASSISGELFF,TGTGCCAGTAGTATTTCCGGGGAGCTGTTTTTT
.,TRBJ1-2,.,TRBV9,CASSGREANYGYTF,TGTGCCAGCAGCGGTCGGGAGGCTAACTATGGCTACACCTTC
.,TRBJ2-1,.,TRBV2,CASSPNNEQFF,TGTGCCAGCAGCCCGAACAATGAGCAGTTCTTC
TRBD2,TRBJ2-3,.,TRBV7-9,CASSLTSGTLGDTQYF,TGTGCCAGCAGCCTTACTAGCGGTACCCTGGGAGATACGCAGTATTTT
TRBD2,TRBJ2-1,.,TRBV7-3,CASSARVGGSLHEQFF,TGTGCCAGCAGCGCAAGGGTGGGCGGGAGTCTCCATGAGCAGTTCTTC
TRBD1,TRBJ2-2,once,TRBV7-9,CASSTEPRQGKDTGELFF,TGTGCCAGCAGCACGGAACCCCGACAGGGGAAAGACACCGGGGAGCTGTTTTTT
TRBD2,TRBJ2-7,.,TRBV6-1,CASSEWASGSLREQYF,TGTGCCAGCAGTGAATGGGCTAGCGGGAGTCTGAGGGAGCAGTACTTC
.,TRBJ1-1,.,TRBV7-2,CASTHPLNTEAFF,TGTGCCAGCACCCATCCCCTGAACACTGAAGCTTTCTTT
.,TRBJ2-1,.,TRBV7-9,CASSLEPGYNEQFF,TGTGCCAGCAGCTTAGAACCGGGGTACAATGAGCAGTTCTTC
TRBD2,TRBJ2-1,.,TRBV29-1,CSAGLAGVMGQFF,TGCAGCGCCGGACTAGCGGGAGTCATGGGGCAGTTCTTC
TRBD2,TRBJ2-1,.,TRBV6-4,CASSDFAGTSGNKNEQFF,TGTGCCAGCAGTGACTTCGCCGGGACTAGCGGGAATAAGAATGAGCAGTTCTTC
.,TRBJ2-1,.,TRBV6-1,CASSQSPRPDEQFF,TGTGCCAGCAGTCAAAGCCCCCGGCCGGATGAGCAGTTCTTC
TRBD2,TRBJ2-3,few,TRBV7-2,CASSLVSSGSTDTQYF,TGTGCCAGCAGCTTAGTATCTAGCGGGAGCACAGATACGCAGTATTTT
.,TRBJ1-5,.,TRBV27,CASSLVVGGGPNQPQHF,TGTGCCAGCAGTTTAGTCGTGGGAGGGGGACCCAATCAGCCCCAGCATTTT
.,TRBJ1-5,once,TRBV2,CASRPTRHLSNQPQHF,TGTGCCAGCAGACCCACCCGACATCTTAGCAATCAGCCCCAGCATTTT
TRBD2,TRBJ2-7,few,TRBV7-9,CASSIAGAYEQYF,TGTGCCAGCAGCATAGCGGGGGCCTACGAGCAGTACTTC
TRBD2,TRBJ2-7,.,TRBV27,CASRATSGSYEQYF,TGTGCCAGCAGAGCGACTAGCGGGAGTTACGAGCAGTACTTC
TRBD2,TRBJ2-3,.,TRBV28,CASAGTSGRGDTQYF,TGTGCCAGCGCAGGGACTAGCGGGAGGGGAGATACGCAGTATTTT
TRBD1,TRBJ1-1,.,TRBV27,CASSLSTGTEAFF,TGTGCCAGCAGTTTATCGACAGGGACTGAAGCTTTCTTT
.,TRBJ2-1,.,TRBV5-6,CASSMGLSSYNEQFF,TGTGCCAGCAGCATGGGACTGAGCTCCTACAATGAGCAGTTCTTC
TRBD1,TRBJ1-2,.,TRBV7-8,CASSPGRQGVANYGYTF,TGTGCCAGCAGCCCAGGTCGGCAGGGGGTAGCTAACTATGGCTACACCTTC
TRBD2,TRBJ2-7,few,TRBV4-3,CASSQGLASYEQYF,TGCGCCAGCAGCCAGGGACTAGCGTCATACGAGCAGTACTTC
TRBD1,TRBJ1-5,.,TRBV7-9,CASSSTGQGFANQPQHF,TGTGCCAGCAGCTCGACGGGACAGGGGTTTGCTAATCAGCCCCAGCATTTT
TRBD1,TRBJ2-7,few,TRBV7-9,CASSLGVGTGEYEQYF,TGTGCCAGCAGCTTAGGAGTAGGGACAGGGGAATACGAGCAGTACTTC
.,TRBJ2-7,.,TRBV11-2,CASSLGHDVRGGDSYEQYF,TGTGCCAGCAGCTTGGGCCACGATGTGAGGGGAGGTGACTCCTACGAGCAGTACTTC
TRBD1,TRBJ2-3,.,TRBV7-6,CASSFPGTGSEDTQYF,TGTGCCAGCAGCTTTCCCGGGACAGGTAGTGAAGATACGCAGTATTTT
TRBD2,TRBJ2-5,.,TRBV18,CASSPMGSTSGMDWLPQETQYF,TGTGCCAGCTCACCAATGGGTTCTACTAGCGGGATGGATTGGCTTCCTCAAGAGACCCAGTACTTC
TRBD1,TRBJ2-7,.,TRBV5-5,CASSRGPGQDSYEQYF,TGTGCCAGCAGCAGGGGGCCAGGACAGGACTCCTACGAGCAGTACTTC
.,TRBJ2-5,.,TRBV4-1,CASSQDISSQETQYF,TGCGCCAGCAGCCAAGACATCTCTAGCCAAGAGACCCAGTACTTC
.,TRBJ2-7,few,TRBV7-9,CASSPNAPGEAYEQYF,TGTGCCAGCAGCCCCAACGCCCCAGGGGAGGCCTACGAGCAGTACTTC
TRBD1,TRBJ1-4,.,TRBV7-9,CASSGRQGWGEKLFF,TGTGCCAGCAGCGGGCGACAGGGGTGGGGTGAAAAACTGTTTTTT
.,TRBJ2-1,.,TRBV4-3,CASSQGGGLYVDEQFF,TGCGCCAGCAGCCAAGGAGGGGGACTATACGTCGATGAGCAGTTCTTC
.,TRBJ1-2,.,TRBV6-6,CASSSDSRGYTF,TGTGCCAGCAGTTCCGATTCTCGGGGCTACACCTTC
TRBD2,TRBJ2-7,.,TRBV9,CASSPGGAGVGYEQYF,TGTGCCAGCAGCCCCGGGGGAGCGGGAGTTGGGTACGAGCAGTACTTC
.,TRBJ2-7,.,TRBV5-8,CASSLFGGSYEQYF,TGTGCCAGCAGCTTGTTCGGGGGATCCTACGAGCAGTACTTC
TRBD1,TRBJ1-5,.,TRBV6-5,CASSYVQGDQPQHF,TGTGCCAGCAGTTACGTACAGGGGGATCAGCCCCAGCATTTT
.,TRBJ2-7,.,TRBV7-9,CASSPLSYEQYF,TGTGCCAGCAGCCCCCTCTCCTACGAGCAGTACTTC
.,TRBJ2-1,.,TRBV29-1,CSVEFLSLKGYNEQFF,TGCAGCGTTGAATTCCTGAGCCTCAAAGGGTACAATGAGCAGTTCTTC
TRBD1,TRBJ1-5,.,TRBV6-1,CASKAGTGGIQPQHF,TGTGCCAGCAAAGCCGGGACAGGGGGCATCCAGCCCCAGCATTTT
TRBD2,TRBJ2-1,.,TRBV14,CASSQGVGLALYNEQFF,TGTGCCAGCAGCCAAGGGGTTGGACTAGCGCTTTACAATGAGCAGTTCTTC